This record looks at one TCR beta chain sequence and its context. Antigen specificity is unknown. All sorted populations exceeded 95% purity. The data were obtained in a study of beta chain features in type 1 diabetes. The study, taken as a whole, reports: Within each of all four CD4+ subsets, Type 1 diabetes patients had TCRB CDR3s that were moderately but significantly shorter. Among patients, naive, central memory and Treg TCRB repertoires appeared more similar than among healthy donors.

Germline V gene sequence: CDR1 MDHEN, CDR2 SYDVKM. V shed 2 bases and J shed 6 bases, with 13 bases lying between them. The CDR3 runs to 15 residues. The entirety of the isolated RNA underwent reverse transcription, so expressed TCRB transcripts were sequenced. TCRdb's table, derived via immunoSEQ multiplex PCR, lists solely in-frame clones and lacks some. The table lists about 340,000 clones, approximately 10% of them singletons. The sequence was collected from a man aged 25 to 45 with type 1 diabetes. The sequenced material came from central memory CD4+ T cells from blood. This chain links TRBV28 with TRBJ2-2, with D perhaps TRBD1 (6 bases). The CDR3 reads CASSLLLQGAGELFF. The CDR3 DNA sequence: TGTGCCAGCAGTTTACTACTACAGGGTGCCGGGGAGCTGTTTTTT. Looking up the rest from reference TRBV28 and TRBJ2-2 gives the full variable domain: DVKVTQSSRYLVKRTGEKVFLECVQDMDHENMFWYRQDPGLGLRLIYFSYDVKMKEKGDIPEGYSVSREKKERFSLILESASTNQTSMYLCASSLLLQGAGELFFGEGSRLTVL.